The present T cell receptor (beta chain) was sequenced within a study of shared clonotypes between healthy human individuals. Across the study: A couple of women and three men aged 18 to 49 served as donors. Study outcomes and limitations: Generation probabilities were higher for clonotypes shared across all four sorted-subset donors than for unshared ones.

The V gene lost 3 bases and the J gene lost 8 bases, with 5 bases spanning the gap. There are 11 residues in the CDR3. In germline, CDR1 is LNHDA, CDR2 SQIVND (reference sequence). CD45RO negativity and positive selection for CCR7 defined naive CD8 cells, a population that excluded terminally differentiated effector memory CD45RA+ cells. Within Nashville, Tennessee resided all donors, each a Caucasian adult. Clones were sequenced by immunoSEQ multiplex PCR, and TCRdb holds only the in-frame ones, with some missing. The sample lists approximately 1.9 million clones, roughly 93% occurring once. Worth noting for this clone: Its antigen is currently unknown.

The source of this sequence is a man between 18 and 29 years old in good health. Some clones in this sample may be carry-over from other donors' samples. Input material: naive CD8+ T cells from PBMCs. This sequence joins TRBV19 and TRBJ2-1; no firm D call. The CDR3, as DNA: TGTGCCAGTAGTATCCCCCATGAGCAGTTCTTC. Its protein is CASSIPHEQFF.